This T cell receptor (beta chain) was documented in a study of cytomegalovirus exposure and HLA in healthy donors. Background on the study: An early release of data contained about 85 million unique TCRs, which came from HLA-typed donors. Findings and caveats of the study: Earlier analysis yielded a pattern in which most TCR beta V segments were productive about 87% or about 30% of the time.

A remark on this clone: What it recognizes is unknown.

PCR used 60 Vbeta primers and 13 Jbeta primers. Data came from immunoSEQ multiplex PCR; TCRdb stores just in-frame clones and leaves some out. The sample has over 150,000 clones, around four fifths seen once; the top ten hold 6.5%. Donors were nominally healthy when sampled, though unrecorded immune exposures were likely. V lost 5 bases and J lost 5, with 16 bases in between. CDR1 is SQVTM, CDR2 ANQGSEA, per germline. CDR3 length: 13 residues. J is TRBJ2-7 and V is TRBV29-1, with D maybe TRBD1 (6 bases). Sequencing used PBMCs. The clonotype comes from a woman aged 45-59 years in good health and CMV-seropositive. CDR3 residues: CSVLRGLSHEQYF. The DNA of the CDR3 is TGCAGCGTTCTCAGGGGATTGAGTCACGAGCAGTACTTC.